The 26 T cell receptor beta chains given below trace back to one sample, sequenced in a study of T cells in Graves' hyperthyroidism and ophthalmopathy. RNA transcripts provided the source from which TCR beta CDR3 regions were amplified. In the first-round RT-PCR of the TCR CDR3, the HTBI primer set was used. Using its own MiXCR run on the multiplex PCR reads, TCRdb lists one record per CDR3 protein. This sample has 650,000 to 750,000 distinct CDR3 sequences; around 15% occur once, and the top ten carry about 10%. Sequenced sample: blood. These receptors originate from a woman aged 18-29 years with Graves' hyperthyroidism.

The chain combines TRBV30 with TRBJ2-3; TRBD1 might be the D (6 bases). Trimming stripped 2 bases from V and 2 bases from J, with 20 bases between. This CDR3 has 17 amino acids. Germline lookup yields CDR1 GTSNPN and CDR2 SVGIG (reference sequence). CDR3 sequence: CAWSFLIGRGSTDTQYF. The CDR3 nucleotides read TGTGCCTGGAGTTTTCTTATAGGCAGGGGATCCACAGATACGCAGTATTTT.

This clonotype was seen many times. V is TRBV11-3 and J is TRBJ1-2, with D unclear. Germline CDR1 and CDR2: SGHNT and YENEEA. The CDR3 loop spans 12 amino acids. The V and J ends lost 0 bases and 8 bases respectively, with 7 bases between them. CDR3 residues: CASSLDGRGYTF. In DNA form, the CDR3 reads TGTGCCAGCAGCTTAGACGGCAGAGGCTACACCTTC. Looking up the rest from reference TRBV11-3 and TRBJ1-2 gives the full variable domain: EAGVVQSPRYKIIEKKQPVAFWCNPISGHNTLYWYLQNLGQGPELLIRYENEEAVDDSQLPKDRFSAERLKGVDSTLKIQPAELGDSAVYLCASSLDGRGYTFGSGTRLTVV.

In this sample, this clonotype turned up a few times. The V gene is TRBV10-2, the J gene TRBJ1-1, with D maybe TRBD1 (6 bases). Germline CDR1 WSHSY, CDR2 SAAADI. CDR3 size: 14 residues. V shed 0 bases and J shed 4 bases, with 9 bases lying between them. Here the CDR3 reads CASSESGGPTEAFF. Written as DNA, the CDR3 is TGCGCCAGCAGTGAGTCGGGGGGGCCCACTGAAGCTTTCTTT.

This clonotype occurred many times. The chain links TRBV19 to TRBJ1-2, with D uncertain. CDR1 LNHDA and CDR2 SQIVND come from the germline V gene (reference sequence). The CDR3 loop spans 14 amino acids. Trimming shortened V by 8 bases and J by 2 bases, and 15 bases separated the two germline ends. The CDR3 sequence: CASQGRVSNYGYTF. The CDR3 nucleotides read TGTGCCAGTCAAGGCCGGGTATCGAACTATGGCTACACCTTC. The entire variable domain, with the rest obtained from reference TRBV19 and TRBJ1-2, is as follows: DGGITQSPKYLFRKEGQNVTLSCEQNLNHDAMYWYRQDPGQGLRLIYYSQIVNDFQKGDIAEGYSVSREKKESFPLTVTSAQKNPTAFYLCASQGRVSNYGYTFGSGTRLTVV.

This clonotype came up many times. One junction end does not reproduce the germline sequence, and a read error may be involved. The chain couples TRBV20-1 to TRBJ2-7; D perhaps matches TRBD2 (5 bases). The CDR3 has 13 amino acids. Germline values: CDR1 DFQATT, CDR2 SNEGSKA (reference sequence). As DNA, the CDR3 is TGCAGTGCTAGGGACTCCCCCCTGTACGGGCAGTACTTC. It codes for CSARDSPLYGQYF.

This clonotype has ten or more counts. V and J are TRBV6-1 and TRBJ1-5; the match to TRBD1 covers 9 bases. Germline V CDR1 and CDR2: MNHNS, SASEGT. V was pared by 6 bases and J by 4 bases, with 4 bases of the junction left unmatched. The CDR3 totals 14 residues. The CDR3 coding sequence is TGTGCCAGCAGCCTACAGGGGGCGAATCAGCCCCAGCATTTT. Translated: CASSLQGANQPQHF.

This clonotype came up many times. The V call is TRBV20-1, the J call TRBJ2-7; the match to TRBD2 covers 9 bases. Germline-derived CDR1 and CDR2 are DFQATT and SNEGSKA (reference sequence). This CDR3 is built from 17 residues. The V and J ends lost 0 bases and 5 bases, in that order; junction bases with no gene match: 14. CDR3 sequence: CSARDWASGKIGDEQYF. CDR3 bases: TGCAGTGCTAGAGATTGGGCTAGCGGGAAGATAGGGGACGAGCAGTACTTC.

This clonotype appeared many times. The chain joins TRBV3-1 to TRBJ2-5; 8 nucleotides agree with TRBD2. The ends lost 4 bases at V and 3 bases at J; junction bases unmatched: 7. The germline V gene has CDR1 LGHDT and CDR2 YNNKEL (reference sequence). The CDR3 spans 15 residues. The CDR3, as DNA: TGTGCCAGCAGCCGAGCGGGAGCCTACGAAGAGACCCAGTACTTC. It encodes CASSRAGAYEETQYF.

In its sample, this clonotype was seen many times. The chain joins TRBV7-2 to TRBJ2-5; 9 nucleotides align to TRBD2. J was trimmed by 5 bases and V by 4 bases; bases with no gene match: 11. The germline gives CDR1 SGHTA, CDR2 FQGNSA. This CDR3 contains 16 residues. The CDR3 sequence: CASSSRGAGGRETQYF. CDR3 DNA: TGTGCCAGCAGCTCCCGAGGTGCGGGAGGGCGGGAGACCCAGTACTTC.

CDR3 sequence reads: CASSLRMRHLLSNYGYTF. For the CDR3, the DNA is TGTGCCAGCAGTTTGAGGATGCGCCACCTGTTGTCTAACTATGGCTACACCTTC. The chain has TRBV12-3 or TRBV12-4 and TRBJ1-2; D unclear. With 3 bases removed from V and 0 bases from J, the gap between germline ends came to 20 bases. CDR3 size: 18 residues.

This clonotype showed up many times. The rearrangement joins TRBV10-1 to TRBJ1-1; D ambiguous. There are 15 residues in the CDR3. Trimming shortened V by 5 bases and J by 0 bases, and 13 bases separated the two germline ends. Germline assignment: CDR1 WNHNN and CDR2 SYGVQD (reference sequence). This CDR3 reads CASSPVRGVNTEAFF. The CDR3 region has the DNA TGCGCCAGCAGTCCGGTCCGCGGAGTGAACACTGAAGCTTTCTTT.

This clonotype has ten or more counts. The chain joins TRBV24-1 to TRBJ2-5; 7 bases agree with TRBD1. The CDR3 covers 16 residues. Trimming cost V 3 bases and J 0 bases; bases outside gene matches: 6. Germline CDR1 KGHDR, CDR2 SFDVKD. CDR3 sequence (DNA): TGTGCCACCAGTGATGTACAGGGGAGAAACCAAGAGACCCAGTACTTC. Residues: CATSDVQGRNQETQYF.

This clonotype was counted many times. The chain couples TRBV20-1 to TRBJ2-7, with TRBD2 matching 9 bases. The ends lost 5 bases at V and 3 bases at J; junction bases unmatched: 8. This CDR3 is 14 amino acids long. The germline CDR1 and CDR2 sequences are DFQATT and SNEGSKA (reference sequence). Written as DNA, the CDR3 is TGCAGTGCTGCACCGGGACTAGCTCGCTACGAGCAGTACTTC. Protein product: CSAAPGLARYEQYF.

The chain uses TRBV5-1 and TRBJ2-1; 10 positions match TRBD2. V shed 0 bases, J shed 6 bases, and the junction held 9 bases outside the gene matches. CDR3 length: 17 residues. Germline V gene sequence: CDR1 SGHRS, CDR2 YFSETQ. DNA for the CDR3: TGCGCCAGCAGCTTGGCCTCTGGGCTAGCGGGAGTCAATGAGCAGTTCTTC. Protein: CASSLASGLAGVNEQFF.

The chain links TRBV5-1 to TRBJ1-6, with D possibly matching TRBD1 (5 bases). This CDR3 contains 14 residues. Trimming cost V 0 bases and J 7 bases, with 8 bases left between them. Germline V lookup: CDR1 SGHRS, CDR2 YFSETQ. CDR3 residues: CASSLGQKNSPLHF. CDR3 bases: TGCGCCAGCAGCTTGGGACAGAAAAATTCACCCCTCCACTTT.

The gene calls are TRBV6-1 and TRBJ2-1; weak D call: TRBD1 (5 bases). The CDR3 is 14 residues long. The germline V and J ends were trimmed by 4 bases and 6 bases, with 13 bases remaining between them. Looked up from germline, CDR1 is MNHNS and CDR2 is SASEGT. The CDR3 protein is CASSGTKQLNEQFF. The CDR3 DNA sequence: TGTGCCAGCAGTGGGACAAAACAACTCAATGAGCAGTTCTTC.

This clonotype was picked up many times. The chain joins TRBV3-1 to TRBJ1-2; 8 bases fit TRBD1. Germline CDR1 reads LGHDT; CDR2 reads YNNKEL (reference sequence). V dropped 1 base and J dropped 6; count of bases not matched to a gene: 4. The CDR3 sequence is 14 residues long. The chain's CDR3 is CASSQADRVNGYTF. CDR3 nucleotide sequence: TGTGCCAGCAGCCAAGCGGACAGGGTCAATGGCTACACCTTC.

The chain is built from TRBV28 and TRBJ2-7; D gene ambiguous. The CDR3 is made up of 13 amino acids. Trimming left V 8 bases short and J 2 bases short, with 13 bases between. Germline V gene lookup returns CDR1 MDHEN and CDR2 SYDVKM. The DNA of the CDR3 is TGTGCCAGCGGTACACCGACACCCTACGAGCAGTACTTC. Its protein is CASGTPTPYEQYF. Supplemented by reference TRBV28 and TRBJ2-7, the full variable domain reads DVKVTQSSRYLVKRTGEKVFLECVQDMDHENMFWYRQDPGLGLRLIYFSYDVKMKEKGDIPEGYSVSREKKERFSLILESASTNQTSMYLCASGTPTPYEQYFGPGTRLTVT.

This clonotype was detected only a few times. The chain carries TRBV29-1 and TRBJ2-7; D gene unclear. The CDR3 length is 12 residues. The V gene lost 4 bases and the J gene lost 4 bases, with 11 bases spanning the gap. Per the germline V gene, CDR1 is SQVTM and CDR2 is ANQGSEA. The CDR3 reads CSVVGQAYEQYF. DNA of the CDR3: TGCAGCGTTGTCGGGCAAGCATACGAGCAGTACTTC.

This clonotype was seen only a few times. The chain links TRBV6-5 to TRBJ2-7; the D is unclear. This CDR3 spans 14 amino acids. V was pared by 2 bases and J by 3 bases, with 11 bases between. Germline assignment: CDR1 MNHEY and CDR2 SVGAGI. CDR3 residues: CASSYPAVNYEQYF. The CDR3 nucleotides are TGTGCCAGCAGTTACCCGGCAGTGAACTACGAGCAGTACTTC.

The V and J genes are TRBV2 and TRBJ1-1; maybe TRBD1 (6 bases). V was shortened by 10 bases and J by 5 bases, with 23 bases between the two germline ends. The CDR3 totals 15 residues. Germline V lookup: CDR1 SNHLY, CDR2 FYNNEI. The CDR3 region has the DNA TGTGCCATCCCGAAGGTGGGGGCTTCGTGGACTGAAGCTTTCTTT. Its translation is CAIPKVGASWTEAFF.

The rearrangement links TRBV7-2 to TRBJ2-1; D is undetermined. This CDR3 contains 16 residues. Trimming shortened V by 7 bases and J by 9 bases, and 25 bases separated the two germline ends. Germline V lookup: CDR1 SGHTA, CDR2 FQGNSA. The CDR3 DNA follows: TGTGCCAGCACCTCGACGGCCCCAACCATCCGCACTGAGCAGTTCTTC. Amino acids: CASTSTAPTIRTEQFF.

This clonotype was seen at least ten times. The chain links TRBV27 to TRBJ1-6; D remains unclear. The CDR3 loop spans 15 amino acids. The germline CDR1 and CDR2 sequences are MNHEY and SMNVEV (reference sequence). V was trimmed by 7 bases and J by 8 bases, leaving 18 bases between them. The CDR3: CASKYAPYGDSPLHF. CDR3 nucleotide sequence: TGTGCCAGCAAGTACGCCCCTTATGGGGATTCACCCCTCCACTTT.

The chain couples TRBV5-5 to TRBJ1-1; 7 bases are shared with TRBD1. The V segment lost 0 bases and the J segment 0 bases; nucleotides outside the gene matches: 2. Germline V gene data show CDR1 as SGHKS and CDR2 as YYEKEE (reference sequence). The CDR3 runs to 15 residues. CDR3 nucleotides: TGTGCCAGCAGCTTGGGAGACAGGGTGAACACTGAAGCTTTCTTT. It translates to CASSLGDRVNTEAFF.

Details on this clonotype: This may be a read error: a much more frequent sequence differs by one nucleotide. The gene calls are TRBV12-3 or TRBV12-4 and TRBJ2-3; D unresolved. Trimming shortened V by 1 base and J by 2 bases, and 16 bases separated the two germline ends. CDR3 length: 17 residues. CDR3 sequence reads: CASSLVGLVGITDTQYF. CDR3 bases: TGTGCCAGCAGTTTAGTAGGTCTAGTGGGAATCACAGATACGCAGTATTTT.

This clonotype was recorded many times. V gene TRBV4-1 combines with J gene TRBJ1-2, with 10 positions matching TRBD1. V was pared by 3 bases and J by 3 bases, with 4 bases of the junction left unmatched. Germline CDR1 reads MGHRA; CDR2 reads YSYEKL. The CDR3 length is 15 residues. The CDR3 region has the DNA TGCGCCAGCAGCCACAGGACAGGGGGATACTATGGCTACACCTTC. It specifies CASSHRTGGYYGYTF.